The sequence of this T cell receptor (beta chain) was determined in a study of response to subunit inactivated influenza vaccine. The CDR3 has 16 amino acids. Germline V gives CDR1 SGHTA, CDR2 FQGNSA. V trimming: 5 bases; J trimming: 9 bases; junction bases outside the gene matches: 12. In TCRdb, the RT-PCR reads were re-called with MiXCR into one record per CDR3 protein. The sample shows about 520,000 distinct CDR3 sequences, approximately 11% of them seen only once. Findings and caveats of the study: The authors suggested that few new T cells are recruited per seasonal influenza vaccination.

This clonotype was found many times. What it binds is unknown. The material sequenced was PBMCs from blood, taken about 6 weeks after vaccination. The chain couples TRBV7-2 to TRBJ2-1, with 11 bases fitting TRBD2. This clonotype originated in a man aged 50 or older who received an inactivated influenza vaccine. The CDR3 sequence: CASSLVIAGGLGEQFF. The CDR3 DNA reads as TGTGCCAGCAGCCTAGTCATAGCGGGAGGGCTTGGTGAGCAGTTCTTC. Full variable domain (remainder filled in from reference TRBV7-2 and TRBJ2-1): GAGVSQSPSNKVTEKGKDVELRCDPISGHTALYWYRQSLGQGLEFLIYFQGNSAPDKSGLPSDRFSAERTGGSVSTLTIQRTQQEDSAVYLCASSLVIAGGLGEQFFGPGTRLTVL.